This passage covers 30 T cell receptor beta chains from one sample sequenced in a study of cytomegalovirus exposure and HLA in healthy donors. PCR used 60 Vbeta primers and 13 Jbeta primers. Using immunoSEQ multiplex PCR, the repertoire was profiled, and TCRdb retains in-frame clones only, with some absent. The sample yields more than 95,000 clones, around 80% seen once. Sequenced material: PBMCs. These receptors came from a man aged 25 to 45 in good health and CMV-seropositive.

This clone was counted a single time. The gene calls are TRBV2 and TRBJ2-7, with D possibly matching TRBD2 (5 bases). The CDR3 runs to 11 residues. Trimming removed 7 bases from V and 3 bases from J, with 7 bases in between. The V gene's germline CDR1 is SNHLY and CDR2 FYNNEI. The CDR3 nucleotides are TGTGCCAGCATGGAGGACTACGAGCAGTACTTC. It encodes CASMEDYEQYF.

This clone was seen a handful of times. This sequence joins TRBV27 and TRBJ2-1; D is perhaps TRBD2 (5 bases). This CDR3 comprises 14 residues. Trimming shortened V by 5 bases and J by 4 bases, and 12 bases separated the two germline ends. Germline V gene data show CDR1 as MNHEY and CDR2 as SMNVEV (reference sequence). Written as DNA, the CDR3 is TGTGCCAGCAGTGGGCACTGGGAGTACAATGAGCAGTTCTTC. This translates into CASSGHWEYNEQFF.

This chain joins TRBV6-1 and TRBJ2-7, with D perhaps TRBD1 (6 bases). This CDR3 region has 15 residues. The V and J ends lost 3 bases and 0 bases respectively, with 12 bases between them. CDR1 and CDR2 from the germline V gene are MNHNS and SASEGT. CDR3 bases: TGTGCCAGCAGTGACCCTCGGGACACCTCCTACGAGCAGTACTTC. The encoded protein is CASSDPRDTSYEQYF.

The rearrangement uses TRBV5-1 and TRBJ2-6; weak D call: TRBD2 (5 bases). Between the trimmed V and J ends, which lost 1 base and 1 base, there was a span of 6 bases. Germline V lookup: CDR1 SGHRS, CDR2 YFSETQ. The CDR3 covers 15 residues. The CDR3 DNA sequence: TGCGCCAGCAGCTTGTCGGGATCTGGGGCCAACGTCCTGACTTTC. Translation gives CASSLSGSGANVLTF.

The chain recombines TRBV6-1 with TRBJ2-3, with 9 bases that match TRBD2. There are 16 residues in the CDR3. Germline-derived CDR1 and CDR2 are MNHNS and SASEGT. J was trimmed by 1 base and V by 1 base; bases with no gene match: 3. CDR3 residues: CASSEVSSGGTDTQYF. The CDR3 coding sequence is TGTGCCAGCAGTGAAGTCTCTAGCGGGGGCACAGATACGCAGTATTTT.

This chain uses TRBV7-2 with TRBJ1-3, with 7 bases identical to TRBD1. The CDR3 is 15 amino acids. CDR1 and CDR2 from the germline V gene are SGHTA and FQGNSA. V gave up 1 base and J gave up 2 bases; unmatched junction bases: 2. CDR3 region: CASSLETGPGNTIYF. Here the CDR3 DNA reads TGTGCCAGCAGCTTAGAGACAGGGCCTGGAAACACCATATATTTT.

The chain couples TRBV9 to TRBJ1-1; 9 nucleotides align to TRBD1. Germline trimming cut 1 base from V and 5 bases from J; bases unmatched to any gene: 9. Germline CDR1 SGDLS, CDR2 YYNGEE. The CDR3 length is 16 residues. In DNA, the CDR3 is TGTGCCAGCAGCGTAAATCCCGGACAGGGGTGGACTGAAGCTTTCTTT. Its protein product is CASSVNPGQGWTEAFF.

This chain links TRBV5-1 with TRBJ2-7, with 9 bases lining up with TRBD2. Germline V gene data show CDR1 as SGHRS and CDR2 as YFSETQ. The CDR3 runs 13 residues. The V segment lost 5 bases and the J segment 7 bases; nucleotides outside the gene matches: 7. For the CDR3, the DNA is TGCGCCAGCAGTCTTAGCGGGAGCAAGGAGCAGTACTTC. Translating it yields CASSLSGSKEQYF.

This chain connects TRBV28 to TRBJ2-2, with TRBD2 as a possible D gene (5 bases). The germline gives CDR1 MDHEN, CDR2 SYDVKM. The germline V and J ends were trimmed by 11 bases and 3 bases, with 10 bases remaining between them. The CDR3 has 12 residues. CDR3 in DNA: TGTGCCGGCTCGGGGTACACCGGGGAGCTGTTTTTT. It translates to CAGSGYTGELFF.

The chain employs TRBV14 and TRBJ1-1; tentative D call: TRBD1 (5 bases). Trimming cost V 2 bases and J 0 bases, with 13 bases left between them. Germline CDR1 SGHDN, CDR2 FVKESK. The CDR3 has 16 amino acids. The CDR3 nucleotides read TGTGCCAGCAGCCAATCCTCAAAGGGGATGAACACTGAAGCTTTCTTT. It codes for CASSQSSKGMNTEAFF.

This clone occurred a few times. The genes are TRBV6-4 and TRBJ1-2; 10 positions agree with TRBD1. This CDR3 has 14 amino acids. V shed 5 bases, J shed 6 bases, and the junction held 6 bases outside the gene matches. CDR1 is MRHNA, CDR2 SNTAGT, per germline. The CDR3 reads CASSPATGGDGYTF. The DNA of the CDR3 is TGTGCCAGCAGTCCGGCGACAGGGGGCGATGGCTACACCTTC.

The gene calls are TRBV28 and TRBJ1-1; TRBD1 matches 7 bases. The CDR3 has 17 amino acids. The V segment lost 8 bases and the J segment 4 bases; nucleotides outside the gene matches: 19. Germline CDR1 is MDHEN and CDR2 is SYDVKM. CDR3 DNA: TGTGCCAGCGGCTCTCCGGGACAGTCGGGGGGGGGCACTGAAGCTTTCTTT. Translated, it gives CASGSPGQSGGGTEAFF.

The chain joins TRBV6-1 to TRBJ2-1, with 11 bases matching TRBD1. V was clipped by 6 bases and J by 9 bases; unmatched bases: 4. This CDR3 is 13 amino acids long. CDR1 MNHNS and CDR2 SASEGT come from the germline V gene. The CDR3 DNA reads TGTGCCAGCAGGCGGACAGGGGGCGGTGAGCAGTTCTTC. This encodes CASRRTGGGEQFF.

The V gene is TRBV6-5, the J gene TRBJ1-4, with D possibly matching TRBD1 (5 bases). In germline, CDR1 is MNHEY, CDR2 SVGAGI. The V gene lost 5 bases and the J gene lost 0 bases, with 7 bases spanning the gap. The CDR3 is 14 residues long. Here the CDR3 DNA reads TGTGCCAGCAGTCCGACAGCAACTAATGAAAAACTGTTTTTT. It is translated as CASSPTATNEKLFF.

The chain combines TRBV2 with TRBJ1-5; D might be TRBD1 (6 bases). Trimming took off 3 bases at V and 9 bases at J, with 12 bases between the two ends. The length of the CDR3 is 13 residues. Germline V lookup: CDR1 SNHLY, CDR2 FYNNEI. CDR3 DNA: TGTGCCAGCAGTGATGCCCCCAGGGGGCCCCAGCATTTT. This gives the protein CASSDAPRGPQHF.

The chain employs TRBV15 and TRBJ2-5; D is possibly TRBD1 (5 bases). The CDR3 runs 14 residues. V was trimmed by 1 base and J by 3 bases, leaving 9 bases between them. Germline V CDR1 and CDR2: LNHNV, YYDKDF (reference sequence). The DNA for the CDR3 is TGTGCCACCAGCAGAGGCCTACAGGAAGAGACCCAGTACTTC. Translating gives CATSRGLQEETQYF.

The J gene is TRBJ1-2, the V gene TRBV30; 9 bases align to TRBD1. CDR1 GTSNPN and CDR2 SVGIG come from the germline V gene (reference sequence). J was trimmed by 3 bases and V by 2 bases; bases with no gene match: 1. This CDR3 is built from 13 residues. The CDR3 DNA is TGTGCCTGGAGTCGGACAGGGGACTATGGCTACACCTTC. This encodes CAWSRTGDYGYTF.

Here the CDR3 DNA reads TGTGCCAGCAGTTACGGGGTAGGGGGTAATGGCTACACCTTC. As protein: CASSYGVGGNGYTF. The V gene is TRBV6-5, the J gene TRBJ1-2; perhaps TRBD1 as D (6 bases). The ends were cut back, 2 bases at V and 6 bases at J, with 13 bases in the middle. This CDR3 has 14 amino acids. Germline assignment: CDR1 MNHEY and CDR2 SVGAGI.

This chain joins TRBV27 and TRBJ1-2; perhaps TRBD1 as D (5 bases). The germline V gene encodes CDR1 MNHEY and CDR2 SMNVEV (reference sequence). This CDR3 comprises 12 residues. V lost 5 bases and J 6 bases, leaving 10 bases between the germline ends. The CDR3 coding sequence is TGTGCCAGCAGTCAGGGTAAGGATGGCTACACCTTC. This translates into CASSQGKDGYTF.

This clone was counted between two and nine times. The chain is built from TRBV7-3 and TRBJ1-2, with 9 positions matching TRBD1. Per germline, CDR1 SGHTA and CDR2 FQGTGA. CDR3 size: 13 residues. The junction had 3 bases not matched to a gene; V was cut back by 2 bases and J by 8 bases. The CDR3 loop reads CASSLGQGRGYTF. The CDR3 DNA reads TGTGCCAGCAGCTTAGGACAGGGGAGAGGCTACACCTTC.

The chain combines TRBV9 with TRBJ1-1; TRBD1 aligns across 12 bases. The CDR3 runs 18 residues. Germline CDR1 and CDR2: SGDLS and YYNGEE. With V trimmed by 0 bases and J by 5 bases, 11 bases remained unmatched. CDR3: CASSVDLGTGGGWTEAFF. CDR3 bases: TGTGCCAGCAGCGTAGATTTGGGGACAGGGGGCGGATGGACTGAAGCTTTCTTT.

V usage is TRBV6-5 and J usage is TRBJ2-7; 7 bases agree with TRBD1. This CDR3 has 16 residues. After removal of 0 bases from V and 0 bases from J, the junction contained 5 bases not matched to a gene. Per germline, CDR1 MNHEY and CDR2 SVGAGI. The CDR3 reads CASSYSRWDSSYEQYF. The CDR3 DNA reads TGTGCCAGCAGTTACTCCCGATGGGACAGCTCCTACGAGCAGTACTTC.

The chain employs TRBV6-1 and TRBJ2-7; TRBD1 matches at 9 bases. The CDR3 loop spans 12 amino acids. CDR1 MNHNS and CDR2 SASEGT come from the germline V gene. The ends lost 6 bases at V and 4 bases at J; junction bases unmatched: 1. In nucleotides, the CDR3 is TGTGCCAGCAGGACAGGGGGATACGAGCAGTACTTC. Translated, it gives CASRTGGYEQYF.

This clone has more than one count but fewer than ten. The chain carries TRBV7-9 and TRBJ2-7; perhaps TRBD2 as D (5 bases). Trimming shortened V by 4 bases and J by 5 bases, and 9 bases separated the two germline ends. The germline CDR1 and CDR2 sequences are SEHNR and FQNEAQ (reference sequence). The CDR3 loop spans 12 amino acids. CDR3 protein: CASSSTSDEQYF. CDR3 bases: TGTGCCAGCAGCTCTACTAGTGACGAGCAGTACTTC.

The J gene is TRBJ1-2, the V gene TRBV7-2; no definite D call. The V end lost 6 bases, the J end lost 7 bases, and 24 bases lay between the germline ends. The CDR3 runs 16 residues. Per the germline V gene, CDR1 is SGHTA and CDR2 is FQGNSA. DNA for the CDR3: TGTGCCAGCAGTCAATCGAGCCCGGGTCTTTTTGGTGGCTACACCTTC. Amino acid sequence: CASSQSSPGLFGGYTF.

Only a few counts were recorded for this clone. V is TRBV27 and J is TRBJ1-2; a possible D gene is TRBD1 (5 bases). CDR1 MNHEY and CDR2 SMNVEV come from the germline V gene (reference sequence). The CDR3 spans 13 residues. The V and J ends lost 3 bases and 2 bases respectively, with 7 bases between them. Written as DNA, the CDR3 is TGTGCCAGCAGTTTGGGGGGGAACTATGGCTACACCTTC. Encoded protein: CASSLGGNYGYTF.

The CDR3 reads CASSLDATPSYEQYF. Here the CDR3 DNA reads TGTGCCAGCAGCTTAGACGCGACACCCTCCTACGAGCAGTACTTC. The rearrangement joins TRBV13 to TRBJ2-7; D unclear. The ends were cut back, 1 base at V and 0 bases at J, with 10 bases in the middle. The length of the CDR3 is 15 residues. Germline lookup yields CDR1 PRHDT and CDR2 FYEKMQ (reference sequence).

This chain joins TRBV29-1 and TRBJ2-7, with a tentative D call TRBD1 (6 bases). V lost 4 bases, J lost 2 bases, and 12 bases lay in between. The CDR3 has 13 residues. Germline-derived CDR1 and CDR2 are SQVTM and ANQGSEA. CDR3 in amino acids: CSVAGTPTYEQYF. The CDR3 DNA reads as TGCAGCGTTGCGGGGACACCTACCTACGAGCAGTACTTC.

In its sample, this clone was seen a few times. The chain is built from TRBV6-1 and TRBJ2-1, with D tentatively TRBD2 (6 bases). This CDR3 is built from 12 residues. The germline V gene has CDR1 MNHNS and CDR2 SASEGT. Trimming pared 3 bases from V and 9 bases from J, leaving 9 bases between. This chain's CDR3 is CASSEEGSEQFF. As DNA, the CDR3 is TGTGCCAGCAGTGAGGAGGGTTCTGAGCAGTTCTTC.

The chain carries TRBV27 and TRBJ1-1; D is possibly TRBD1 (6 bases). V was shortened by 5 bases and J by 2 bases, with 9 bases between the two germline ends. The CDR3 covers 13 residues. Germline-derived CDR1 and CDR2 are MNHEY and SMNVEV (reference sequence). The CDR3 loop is CASSTGTNTEAFF. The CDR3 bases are TGTGCCAGCAGTACCGGGACAAACACTGAAGCTTTCTTT.